This T cell receptor beta chain was captured by sequencing in a study of OX40 agonist ivuxolimab in advanced cancers. About the research overall: A mean age of approximately 64 years, range roughly 23 to 79, was recorded, and approximately 79% were male. Partial response was recorded in three patients: one hepatocellular carcinoma and two cutaneous melanoma cases.

A note on this clone: The antigen remains unidentified.

Broader study findings: The antigen specificity of the peripheral T cells (those that were expanded) was not determined.

CDR1 and CDR2 (germline): MNHNY, SVGAGI (reference sequence). Trimming pared 6 bases from V and 6 bases from J, leaving 10 bases between. The CDR3 runs to 12 residues. Method: immunoSEQ multiplex PCR; TCRdb's copy keeps in-frame clones and lacks some. Of tens of thousands of clones listed, 80% to 85% are singletons. Sampling times: baseline, cycle 4 day 1, cycle 7 day 1. The sequence was collected from an adult with an advanced solid tumor such as melanoma, head and neck, liver or kidney cancer. The sample was CD4+ or CD8+ T cells sorted from blood, taken in a trial of the OX40 agonist ivuxolimab. The chain joins TRBV6-6 to TRBJ2-3; tentatively, D is TRBD2 (6 bases). CDR3 nucleotide sequence: TGTGCCAGCAGCACACGGGGGGATACGCAGTATTTT. Translating it yields CASSTRGDTQYF.